The present T cell receptor beta chain was sequenced within a study of shared clonotypes between healthy human individuals. Study-wide points: A few donors shared approximately 5% of their naive CD4 clonotypes.

About this clone: The antigen is not known.

Sequencing used immunoSEQ multiplex PCR; TCRdb keeps in-frame clones, though not all of them. The sample has 2,100,000 or so clones, approximately 95% seen once. V lost 8 bases, J lost 4 bases, and 17 bases lay in between. Germline V CDR1 and CDR2: MDHEN, SYDVKM. This CDR3 spans 14 amino acids. Sequenced input: naive CD4+ T cells sorted from blood. Documented subset: CD45RA+ positively selected. This receptor was obtained from a man aged 18-30 years in good health. The gene calls are TRBV28 and TRBJ2-5, with D possibly being TRBD1 (7 bases). The CDR3 bases are TGTGCCAGCGGAGGGGGCGCAGACCGAGAGACCCAGTACTTC. Encoded protein: CASGGGADRETQYF.